Sequencing of this T cell receptor beta chain was carried out in a study of regulatory T cells in long-lasting Graves disease. V shed 0 bases, J shed 1 base, and the junction held 6 bases outside the gene matches. Per the germline V gene, CDR1 is SGHRS and CDR2 is YFSETQ. The CDR3 is made up of 17 amino acids. To make TCR beta libraries, researchers used iRepertoire HTBI primers and Arm-PCR of CDR3 regions. TCRdb used MiXCR to reprocess the multiplex PCR reads, holding one entry per CDR3 protein. This sample has approximately 540,000 distinct CDR3 sequences, with 12% found just once. Only a few counts were recorded for this clonotype. Indicated time point: newly diagnosed GD, antithyroid drugs for less than 3 months. RNA from PBMCs was the source of the TCR library. Another study also made use of these data, one on T cells in Graves' hyperthyroidism and ophthalmopathy. From that second work: Patients were excluded because of uncontrolled infection, other autoimmune disease, pregnancy or lactation.

This receptor was identified in a woman aged 25 to 39 with Graves disease. The rearrangement joins TRBV5-1 to TRBJ2-5, with 10 bases fitting TRBD2. The specimen was peripheral blood mononuclear cells (PBMCs), collected at new diagnosis, from a patient treated with antithyroid drugs. This CDR3 reads CASSLGLAGAPQETQYF. The CDR3 nucleotides read TGCGCCAGCAGCTTGGGGCTAGCGGGAGCCCCCCAAGAGACCCAGTACTTC.